Listed below are T cell receptor beta chains from one sample, sequenced in a study of identifying expanded T cells in peripheral blood. Generated by immunoSEQ multiplex PCR, the TCRdb table keeps only in-frame clones and is missing some. The table includes about 130,000 clones, 65% to 90% detected once. Material: blood. The source of these receptors is a person between 18 and 69 years old in good health. Each CDR3 is given with its conserved first and last residue. A D gene is named only where the DNA matches it firmly. The size of a clone is reported for some rows only, either as once, few or many, or as a class for expanded clones.

>TRBV27|TRBJ2-2|NA|TRBD2
TGTGCCAGCAGTCCATGGACTAGCGGGGGCCCGAACACCGGGGAGCTGTTTTTT
CASSPWTSGGPNTGELFF
>TRBV6-1|TRBJ2-7|once|NA
TGTGCCAGCAGTGAAACCCTCTCGCTAACCTACGAGCAGTACTTC
CASSETLSLTYEQYF
>TRBV11-2|TRBJ1-4|NA|TRBD1
TGTGCCAGCAGCTTAGAGGGACAGTGGGGAAAACTGTTTTTT
CASSLEGQWGKLFF
>TRBV6-5|TRBJ2-7|NA|NA
TGTGCCAGCAGTTACTCTGGTCAGGGGGAGCAGTACTTC
CASSYSGQGEQYF
>TRBV7-9|TRBJ2-3|NA|TRBD1
TGTGCCAGCAGCCTCCGGGACAGGGGAACAGATACGCAGTATTTT
CASSLRDRGTDTQYF
>TRBV19|TRBJ1-2|NA|TRBD1
TGTGCCAGTAGTACTCCGACAGGGCGTACGAATGGCTACACCTTC
CASSTPTGRTNGYTF
>TRBV5-1|TRBJ2-7|NA|TRBD2
TGCGCCAGCAGCTCCTCTCTCCTAGCGGGGTTCTCCTACGAGCAGTACTTC
CASSSSLLAGFSYEQYF
>TRBV4-3|TRBJ2-2|NA|NA
TGCGCCAGCAGCCAAGCTACGAGGTCGGGCGGGGAGCTGTTTTTT
CASSQATRSGGELFF
>TRBV5-8|TRBJ1-3|NA|NA
TGTGCCAGCAGCCCGACAGTCTCTGGAAACACCATATATTTT
CASSPTVSGNTIYF
>TRBV28|TRBJ1-4|NA|TRBD1
TGTGCCAGCAGTTTCCAGACTGGGACAGGCAATGAAAAACTGTTTTTT
CASSFQTGTGNEKLFF
>TRBV25-1|TRBJ2-4|NA|NA
TGTGCCAGCACCCAAGGCGGTTACGTAGCCATTCAGTACTTC
CASTQGGYVAIQYF
>TRBV7-6|TRBJ2-1|NA|NA
TGTGCCAGCAGCCTGGGTGTGTGGGGTGAGCAGTTCTTC
CASSLGVWGEQFF
>TRBV19|TRBJ1-2|NA|NA
TGTGCCAGTACCGGGGGTCAGTATGGCTACACCTTC
CASTGGQYGYTF
>TRBV7-9|TRBJ1-1|NA|TRBD1
TGTGCCAGCAGCCCTCGGACAGGGGGCTTTGGTTACACTGAAGCTTTCTTT
CASSPRTGGFGYTEAFF
>TRBV15|TRBJ2-7|NA|TRBD1
TGTGCCACCAGCAGAAAGGTAGGGACAGGGCATTCCTACGAGCAGTACTTC
CATSRKVGTGHSYEQYF
>TRBV20-1|TRBJ1-1|NA|TRBD1
TGCAGTGCGCACAGGGGAACTGAAGCTTTCTTT
CSAHRGTEAFF
>TRBV6-5|TRBJ2-7|NA|NA
TGTGCCAGCAGTTACTCGCAGCCCTTCTATTACTTC
CASSYSQPFYYF
>TRBV12-5|TRBJ2-3|NA|TRBD2
TGTGCTAGTGGCCCTAGCGGGGCTAGAGATACGCAGTATTTT
CASGPSGARDTQYF
>TRBV10-2|TRBJ2-5|once|TRBD2
TGCGCCAGCAGCCTAAGCGGGAGGGAGACCCAGTACTTC
CASSLSGRETQYF
>TRBV7-3|TRBJ1-5|NA|NA
TGTGCCAGCAGCTTAATCTCGGGGTCTTATAGCAATCAGCCCCAGCATTTT
CASSLISGSYSNQPQHF
>TRBV19|TRBJ2-2|once|NA
TGTGCCAGTAATGGGGATTTTAACACCGGGGAGCTGTTTTTT
CASNGDFNTGELFF
>TRBV5-1|TRBJ2-2|NA|TRBD2
TGCGCCAGCAGCCCGGTCGGACTAGCGGGGGGCTCCAACACCGGGGAGCTGTTTTTT
CASSPVGLAGGSNTGELFF
>TRBV11-3|TRBJ2-3|NA|TRBD1
TGTGCCAGCAGCACAAGAACAGGGGGCCTTAGCACAGATACGCAGTATTTT
CASSTRTGGLSTDTQYF
>TRBV6-1|TRBJ1-1|NA|NA
TGTGCCAGCAGTGAGATGGGGATGAACACTGAAGCTTTCTTT
CASSEMGMNTEAFF
>TRBV11-2|TRBJ2-5|NA|TRBD1
TGTGCCAGCAGCCAGGACAGGGGGCTATGGGAGACCCAGTACTTC
CASSQDRGLWETQYF
>TRBV6-6|TRBJ1-5|once|NA
TGTGCCAGCAGTTACTCAGAGGTTTATAGCAATCAGCCCCAGCATTTT
CASSYSEVYSNQPQHF
>TRBV5-4|TRBJ2-3|NA|NA
TGTGCCAGCACCGCTCGTGGGGATACGCAGTATTTT
CASTARGDTQYF
>TRBV11-1|TRBJ2-3|NA|NA
TGTGCCAGCAGCTTAGAGAGGGCCGCAGATACGCAGTATTTT
CASSLERAADTQYF
>TRBV6-5|TRBJ2-7|NA|NA
TGTGCCAGCAGCGACAGTCCGACACCCTACGAGCAGTACTTC
CASSDSPTPYEQYF
>TRBV11-2|TRBJ2-7|NA|TRBD2
TGTGCCAGCAGCTTAGTATCAACGCTAGCGGGAGTCGTCGAGCAGTACTTC
CASSLVSTLAGVVEQYF
>TRBV7-9|TRBJ1-2|NA|NA
TGTGCCAGCAGCGCGGACCGGTATGGCTACACCTTC
CASSADRYGYTF
>TRBV7-9|TRBJ2-7|NA|TRBD1
TGTGCCATAGGACGGGACAGGGCAAACGAGCAGTACTTC
CAIGRDRANEQYF
>TRBV4-1|TRBJ2-7|NA|TRBD2
TGCGCCAGCAGCCAAGATCTGGGACTAGCGGGGTTCGAGCAGTACTTC
CASSQDLGLAGFEQYF
>TRBV5-4|TRBJ1-2|NA|TRBD1
TGTGCCAGCAGCCGGGGGACAGGGGGGAACTATGGCTACACCTTC
CASSRGTGGNYGYTF
>TRBV29-1|TRBJ2-1|few|NA
TGCAGCTTTCGAGCGTGGACGCAGAATGAGCAGTTCTTC
CSFRAWTQNEQFF
>TRBV7-2|TRBJ2-1|NA|TRBD2
TGTGCCAGCAGCCCCTTAGCGGGAGGGCATAATGAGCAGTTCTTC
CASSPLAGGHNEQFF
>TRBV7-3|TRBJ2-2|NA|NA
TGTGCCAGCAGCTTTAGTCAAGTCAGCTTCACCGGGGAGCTGTTTTTT
CASSFSQVSFTGELFF
>TRBV6-4|TRBJ2-2|NA|NA
TGTGCCAGCAGTACACAGACGAACACCGGGGAGCTGTTTTTT
CASSTQTNTGELFF
>TRBV11-3|TRBJ2-1|NA|NA
TGTGCCAGCAGCCTGTTGCGGGACACTGAGCAGTTCTTC
CASSLLRDTEQFF
>TRBV9|TRBJ2-2|NA|TRBD1
TGTGCCAGCAGCCGACGCCCGGGACAGGGGGGCACCGGGGAGCTGTTTTTT
CASSRRPGQGGTGELFF
>TRBV7-9|TRBJ1-5|NA|NA
TGTGCCAGCAGCTTAGAGAGGGGGCAGCCCCAGCATTTT
CASSLERGQPQHF
>TRBV19|TRBJ1-6|NA|TRBD1
TGTGCCAGTAGGCAGGGGGCTGGTTCACCCCTCCACTTT
CASRQGAGSPLHF
>TRBV7-2|TRBJ1-5|NA|NA
TGTGCCAGCAGCTGGGACCTTAGGCAGCCCCAGCATTTT
CASSWDLRQPQHF
>TRBV10-1|TRBJ2-5|NA|TRBD2
TGCGCCAGCAGTGAATTTTCGGGGCTAGCGGGCCCCCAGTACTTC
CASSEFSGLAGPQYF
>TRBV7-2|TRBJ1-5|NA|NA
TGTGCCAGCAGCTTAGCCTTGAGGGGAAATCAGCCCCAGCATTTT
CASSLALRGNQPQHF
>TRBV27|TRBJ2-7|NA|TRBD1
TGTGCCAGCAAAAACAGGGGGGACCCCTCCTTGTACTTC
CASKNRGDPSLYF
>TRBV2|TRBJ2-5|NA|TRBD2
TGTGCCAGCTCGGGGGGAGAGACCCAGTACTTC
CASSGGETQYF
>TRBV18|TRBJ2-1|NA|TRBD1
TGTGCCAGCTCACCATCTTCGGGGTCGACAGGGGGAATCTACAATGAGCAGTTCTTC
CASSPSSGSTGGIYNEQFF